This T cell receptor beta chain was captured in a study of blood T cell repertoires in COVID-19. Study-wide context: Material from acute and convalescent COVID-19 was sourced from the United States, Italy and Spain.

V was cut by 2 bases and J by 2 bases, with 15 bases left in between. The CDR3 length is 16 residues. Germline-derived CDR1 and CDR2 are MNHNS and SASEGT. In the original processing: Amplified reference gene primers provided the basis for estimating nucleated cell counts. The table came from immunoSEQ multiplex PCR; TCRdb's copy has only in-frame clones and leaves some out. That table is the source of V, J and clone size, and D and trimming were worked out from the DNA. The sample has about 160,000 clones; 75% to 90% are singletons. Specimen: peripheral blood. The receptor comes from a human donor with acute or convalescent COVID-19. The donor label of this sample is uncertain. This chain joins TRBV6-1 and TRBJ1-2, with D possibly being TRBD1 (6 bases). CDR3 bases: TGTGCCAGCAGTGAACGGAAGGGGGGGACGAACTATGGCTACACCTTC. Its translation: CASSERKGGTNYGYTF.